The entry that follows covers one TCR beta chain sequence. A single record per CDR3 protein comes from TCRdb applying MiXCR to the 5' RACE reads. The data show about 270,000 distinct CDR3 sequences, roughly 32% seen once. CDR3 length: 13 amino acids. Trimming shortened V by 8 bases and J by 6 bases, and 17 bases separated the two germline ends. CDR1 ENHRY and CDR2 SYGVKD come from the germline V gene. This specimen belongs to a study of CD8 T cells in ankylosing spondylitis. Material for sequencing was blood, either unsorted or a sorted T cell fraction (not recorded which). This sequence was found in a male donor with ankylosing spondylitis or in good health (not recorded which). V and J are TRBV10-3 and TRBJ2-7; a possible D gene is TRBD2 (6 bases). Here the CDR3 reads CAILGMGGGEQYF. The DNA for the CDR3 is TGTGCCATCTTAGGGATGGGAGGTGGCGAGCAGTACTTC.